The rows below give T cell receptor beta chains drawn from one sample of a study of T cells in Graves' hyperthyroidism and ophthalmopathy. Using its own MiXCR run on the multiplex PCR reads, TCRdb lists one record per CDR3 protein. The table shows hundreds of thousands of distinct CDR3 sequences, with 12% to 15% occurring only once. The sequenced material came from blood. Receptors were obtained from a woman aged 18-35 years with Graves' hyperthyroidism. CDR3s include the opening cysteine and the closing phenylalanine or tryptophan. D genes are given only for firm matches. Size is omitted from some rows. Given values are once, few, many or a class for expanded clones.

J gene	D gene	V gene	clone size	CDR3 protein	CDR3 DNA
TRBJ2-7	NA	TRBV15	once	CATSREVESSYEQYF	TGTGCCACCAGCAGAGAGGTCGAGAGCTCCTACGAGCAGTACTTC
TRBJ2-5	NA	TRBV6-1	NA	CASSGRGTQYF	TGTGCCAGCAGTGGTCGGGGGACCCAGTACTTC
TRBJ2-1	NA	TRBV5-1	many	CASSLAGTYNEQFF	TGCGCCAGCAGCTTGGCCGGGACCTACAATGAGCAGTTCTTC
TRBJ1-5	NA	TRBV27	few	CASSLYGSNQPQHF	TGTGCCAGCAGTTTATACGGTAGCAATCAGCCCCAGCATTTT
TRBJ2-5	NA	TRBV6-1	many	CASSEQETQYF	TGTGCCAGCAGTGAACAAGAGACCCAGTACTTC
TRBJ2-1	NA	TRBV11-3	many	CASSPRSVGSYNEQFF	TGTGCCAGCAGCCCTCGTTCTGTTGGGTCCTACAATGAGCAGTTCTTC
TRBJ2-7	TRBD2	TRBV19	NA	CASSISSGYEQYF	TGTGCCAGTAGTATTTCTAGCGGATACGAGCAGTACTTC
TRBJ1-4	NA	TRBV10-2	few	CASSAGGTTNEKLFF	TGCGCCAGTAGTGCCGGGGGGACAACTAATGAAAAACTGTTTTTT
TRBJ2-1	TRBD2	TRBV30	many	CAWQREMTYNEQFF	TGTGCCTGGCAGCGGGAAATGACCTACAATGAGCAGTTCTTC
TRBJ2-5	NA	TRBV25-1	NA	CASSEYGQETQYF	TGTGCCAGCAGTGAATATGGGCAAGAGACCCAGTACTTC
TRBJ2-5	NA	TRBV7-9	few	CASSLRMNDYETQYF	TGTGCCAGCAGCTTACGGATGAATGACTATGAGACCCAGTACTTC
TRBJ2-1	TRBD2	TRBV9	NA	CASSDRLAGGGDEQFF	TGTGCCAGCAGCGACCGACTAGCGGGAGGGGGTGATGAGCAGTTCTTC
TRBJ1-5	TRBD1	TRBV20-1	many	CSARDPGQGSGNQPQHF	TGCAGTGCTAGAGACCCGGGACAGGGAAGCGGCAATCAGCCCCAGCATTTT
TRBJ2-1	TRBD1	TRBV24-1	many	CATSDRTGNGNEQFF	TGTGCCACCAGTGATCGGACAGGGAACGGCAATGAGCAGTTCTTC
TRBJ2-7	NA	TRBV5-5	many	CASSLVQGVQYF	TGTGCCAGCAGCTTGGTGCAGGGTGTGCAGTACTTC
TRBJ2-6	NA	TRBV30	many	CAWTGTPIRAGANVLTF	TGTGCCTGGACCGGGACACCAATCCGGGCGGGGGCCAACGTCCTGACTTTC
TRBJ2-7	TRBD2	TRBV11-1	few	CASSLGGLAGGDEQYF	TGTGCCAGCAGCTTAGGAGGACTAGCGGGCGGGGACGAGCAGTACTTC
TRBJ2-2	NA	TRBV30	many	CAWSRGRANTGELFF	TGTGCCTGGAGTAGAGGGAGAGCGAACACCGGGGAGCTGTTTTTT
TRBJ1-4	NA	TRBV10-1	NA	CATVPSTTNEKLFF	TGCGCCACCGTACCTTCTACAACTAATGAAAAACTGTTTTTT
TRBJ1-2	TRBD1	TRBV7-3	many	CASSLTDRGDGYTF	TGTGCCAGCAGCTTAACCGACAGGGGCGATGGCTACACCTTC
TRBJ2-7	NA	TRBV2	many	CASSVAVRSYEQYF	TGTGCCAGCAGTGTGGCTGTGCGGTCCTACGAGCAGTACTTC
TRBJ2-1	NA	TRBV19	few	CASSSLLGRREQFF	TGTGCCAGTAGTAGCCTCCTGGGACGCCGTGAGCAGTTCTTC
TRBJ2-5	NA	TRBV2	many	CASSISSKGVETQYF	TGTGCCAGCAGCATCTCGTCGAAGGGGGTAGAGACCCAGTACTTC
TRBJ1-1	TRBD1	TRBV4-3	few	CASSRGTGGDRNTEAFF	TGCGCCAGCAGCCGCGGGACAGGGGGGGATCGGAACACTGAAGCTTTCTTT
TRBJ2-7	TRBD2	TRBV20-1	few	CSARDQAGVSLDEQYF	TGCAGTGCTAGAGATCAAGCGGGAGTTAGTTTGGACGAGCAGTACTTC
TRBJ2-1	NA	TRBV20-1	many	CSGKYGPRYFGEQFF	TGCAGTGGGAAGTACGGCCCCAGGTATTTTGGTGAGCAGTTCTTC
TRBJ2-3	NA	TRBV28	many	CASSKVSAHMYTQYF	TGTGCCAGCAGCAAGGTGTCGGCACATATGTATACGCAGTATTTT
TRBJ2-3	TRBD2	TRBV11-2	many	CASSLRRLAGPTDTQYF	TGTGCCAGCAGCTTACGCCGACTAGCGGGGCCCACAGATACGCAGTATTTT
TRBJ2-2	NA	TRBV7-9	NA	CASSLDISGNTGELFF	TGTGCCAGCAGCTTAGATATTAGCGGTAACACCGGGGAGCTGTTTTTT
TRBJ2-1	NA	TRBV5-4	NA	CASSPSWTESYEQFF	TGTGCCAGCAGTCCGTCCTGGACAGAAAGCTATGAGCAGTTCTTC
TRBJ1-2	TRBD1	TRBV4-2	NA	CASSQGRETGDGYTF	TGTGCCAGCAGCCAGGGGCGGGAGACAGGGGATGGCTACACCTTC